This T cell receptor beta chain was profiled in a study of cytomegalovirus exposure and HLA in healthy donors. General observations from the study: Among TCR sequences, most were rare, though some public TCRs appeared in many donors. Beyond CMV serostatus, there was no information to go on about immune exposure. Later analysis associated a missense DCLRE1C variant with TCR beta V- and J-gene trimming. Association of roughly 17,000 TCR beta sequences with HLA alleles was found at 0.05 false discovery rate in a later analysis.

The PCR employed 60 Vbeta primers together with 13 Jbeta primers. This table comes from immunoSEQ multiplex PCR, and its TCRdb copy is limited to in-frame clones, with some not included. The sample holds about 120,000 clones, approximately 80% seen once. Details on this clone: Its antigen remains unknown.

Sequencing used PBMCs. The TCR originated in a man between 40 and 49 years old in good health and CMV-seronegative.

In DNA form, the CDR3 reads TGTGCCAGCAGACCACAGGGGACTGGGGCCAACGTCCTGACTTTC. It is translated as CASRPQGTGANVLTF. The rearrangement joins TRBV6-5 to TRBJ2-6; 7 nucleotides line up with TRBD1. The V gene's germline CDR1 is MNHEY and CDR2 SVGAGI. V lost 6 bases to trimming and J lost 2 bases; unmatched junction nucleotides: 4. The CDR3 totals 15 residues.